This T cell receptor (beta chain) was documented in a study of PD-1 blockade in mismatch repair-deficient tumors. Across the study: Patients had 12 mismatch repair-deficient cancer types, all previously treated and progressing.

Assay used: immunoSEQ multiplex PCR; TCRdb lists only in-frame clones, some missing. Of 75,000 to 80,000 clones detected, approximately 78% appear once; the ten largest clones hold approximately 5.1%. Mismatch repair deficiency was confirmed in all patients, by PCR or immunohistochemistry. V gave up 3 bases and J gave up 0 bases, with 11 bases separating them. This CDR3 contains 15 residues. Germline CDR1 and CDR2: KGHSH and LQKENI. Study-wide findings and caveats: After pembrolizumab, tumor-resident clones rose rapidly, then generally contracted before radiologic responses.

About this clone: Its antigen is currently unknown.

Source: peripheral blood, taken 44 weeks after starting pembrolizumab. This sequence joins TRBV18 and TRBJ1-1; D gene uncertain. The receptor's source is an adult with mismatch repair-deficient cancer. CDR3 amino acids: CASSPGATMNTEAFF. CDR3 in DNA: TGTGCCAGCTCACCCGGAGCTACCATGAACACTGAAGCTTTCTTT.